The clone carrying this T cell receptor (beta chain) was seen at least ten times. What it binds is unknown. The junction does not match germline at one end; this may be a read error. This sample is part of a study of T cell repertoires in cytomegalovirus infection. TCRdb fed the reads into MiXCR, producing one record per CDR3 protein. The sample carries fewer than 950,000 distinct CDR3 sequences, approximately 29% recorded once. There are 14 residues in the CDR3. From germline, CDR1 is SSHAT and CDR2 FNYEAQ (reference sequence). The material was cultured CD8+ T cells from PBMCs, obtained from culture after CMV antigen stimulation. The origin of this receptor is a human donor in good health (CMV status not recorded). Some clones in this sample may be carry-over from other donors' samples. V is TRBV7-7 and J is TRBJ1-1, with D possibly matching TRBD1 (5 bases). The CDR3 loop reads CASRPWGGNTEAFF. In nucleotides, the CDR3 is TGTGCTAGCAGGCCCTGGGGGGGGAACACTGAAGCTTTCTTT.